What follows is one T cell receptor (beta chain) and its context. Its specificity is not known. The source of the sample is a study of cytomegalovirus exposure and HLA in healthy donors. Turning to the study itself: A subsequent analysis stated that the roughly 130 validation repertoires were run on the same platform as the roughly 620 first-cohort repertoires. Notes on the study in general: It was reportedly the case that the classifier diagnosed cytomegalovirus status with high specificity and sensitivity.

The CDR3 is made up of 16 amino acids. From germline, CDR1 is MDHEN and CDR2 SYDVKM. V was pared by 5 bases and J by 0 bases, with 13 bases between. Profiled with immunoSEQ multiplex PCR; TCRdb holds only in-frame clones, not every one. The sample holds about 360,000 clones, 86% seen once. This sequence joins TRBV28 and TRBJ2-2; D gene uncertain. The clonotype comes from a young woman in good health and CMV-seronegative. Input material: PBMCs. The CDR3, as DNA: TGTGCCAGCAGTCCCCCAAGGCAGGCGAACACCGGGGAGCTGTTTTTT. Protein: CASSPPRQANTGELFF.